This T cell receptor (beta chain) was sequenced for a study of blood T cell repertoires in COVID-19. For the study at large: Samples representing acute and convalescent COVID-19 were sourced from the United States, Italy and Spain. From T cells, B-cell-depleted T cells, or PBMCs came the material, which was cDNA or gDNA.

CDR1 and CDR2 from the germline V gene are LGHDT and YNNKEL (reference sequence). J gave up 5 bases and V 1 base, and 7 bases lay outside the gene matches. The CDR3 runs 17 residues. In the authors' workflow: Nucleated cell number was recorded as an estimate derived from reference gene primer amplification. The repertoire was sequenced with immunoSEQ multiplex PCR; TCRdb's copy has only in-frame clones and lacks some. D and trimming come from the DNA, and the V and J calls and clone size come from that table. Here the sample spans some 76,000 clones, around nine tenths being singletons. The sequence was obtained from a woman under 30 with acute or convalescent COVID-19. Sequencing was performed on peripheral blood. The chain links TRBV3-1 (or the pseudogene TRBV3-2) to TRBJ2-1, with 11 bases aligning to TRBD2. The CDR3 reads CASSQGLTSGTHNEQFF. CDR3 DNA: TGTGCCAGCAGCCAAGGTCTGACTAGCGGGACACACAATGAGCAGTTCTTC.